A single T cell receptor (beta chain) is shown here with its context. What it binds is unknown. TCRdb's table, derived via immunoSEQ multiplex PCR, lists solely in-frame clones and lacks some. The top ten hold 1.8% of the sample, which has about 680,000 clones, 72% seen once. The data originate from a study of shared clonotypes between healthy human individuals. Looking at the study overall: Donors were a couple of women and three men aged 18 to 49. General study points: Clonotype sharing among donors was expected to depend on sequencing depth.

Trimming cost V 4 bases and J 0 bases, with 10 bases left between them. The germline CDR1 and CDR2 sequences are LNHDA and SQIVND (reference sequence). The CDR3 has 14 residues. Sample: memory CD4+ T cells sorted from blood. Subset described: CD45RA-negative fraction. The origin of this receptor is a woman aged 25 to 39 in good health. The chain recombines TRBV19 with TRBJ2-7; the D call may be TRBD1 or TRBD2 (5 bases each). The CDR3 spells CASSRDGVSYEQYF. DNA for the CDR3: TGTGCCAGTAGTAGGGACGGAGTCTCCTACGAGCAGTACTTC. Using reference TRBV19 and TRBJ2-7 for the parts outside the CDR3, the full variable domain is DGGITQSPKYLFRKEGQNVTLSCEQNLNHDAMYWYRQDPGQGLRLIYYSQIVNDFQKGDIAEGYSVSREKKESFPLTVTSAQKNPTAFYLCASSRDGVSYEQYFGPGTRLTVT.